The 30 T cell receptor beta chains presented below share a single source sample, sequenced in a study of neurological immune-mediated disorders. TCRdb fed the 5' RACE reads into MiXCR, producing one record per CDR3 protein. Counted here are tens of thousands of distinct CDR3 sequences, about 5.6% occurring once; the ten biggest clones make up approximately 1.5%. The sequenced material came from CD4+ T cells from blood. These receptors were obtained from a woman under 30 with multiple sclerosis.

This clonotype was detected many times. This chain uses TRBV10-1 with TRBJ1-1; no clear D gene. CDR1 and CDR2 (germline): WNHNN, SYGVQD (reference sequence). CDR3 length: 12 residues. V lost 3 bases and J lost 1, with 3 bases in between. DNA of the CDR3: TGCGCCAGCAGTGACAGGAACACTGAAGCTTTCTTT. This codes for CASSDRNTEAFF.

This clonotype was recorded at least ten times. The CDR3 sequence: CASSSPTPPGTRYTF. CDR3 DNA sequence: TGTGCCAGCAGTTCCCCAACCCCTCCCGGGACCCGCTACACCTTC. The genes are TRBV6-5 and TRBJ1-2, with D tentatively TRBD1 (5 bases). Germline assignment: CDR1 MNHEY and CDR2 SVGAGI. CDR3 size: 15 residues. Trimming cost V 4 bases and J 9 bases, with 21 bases left between them.

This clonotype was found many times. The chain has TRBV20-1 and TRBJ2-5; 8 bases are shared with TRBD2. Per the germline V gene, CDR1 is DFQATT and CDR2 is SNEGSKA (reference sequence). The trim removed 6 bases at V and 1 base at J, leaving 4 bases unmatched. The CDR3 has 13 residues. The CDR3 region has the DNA TGCAGTGCCCTCCGGGGGGGCCAAGAGACCCAGTACTTC. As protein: CSALRGGQETQYF.

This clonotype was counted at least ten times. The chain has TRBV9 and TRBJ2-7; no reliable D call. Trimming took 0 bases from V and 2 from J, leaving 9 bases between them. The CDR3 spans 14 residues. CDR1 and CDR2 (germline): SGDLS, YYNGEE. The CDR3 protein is CASSVGVTAYEQYF. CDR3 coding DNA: TGTGCCAGCAGCGTAGGGGTTACCGCCTACGAGCAGTACTTC.

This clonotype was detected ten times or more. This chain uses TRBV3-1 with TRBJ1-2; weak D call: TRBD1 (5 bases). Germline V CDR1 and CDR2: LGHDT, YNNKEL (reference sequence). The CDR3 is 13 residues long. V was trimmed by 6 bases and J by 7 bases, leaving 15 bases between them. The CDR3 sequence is CASSRSGASGYTF. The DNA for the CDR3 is TGTGCCAGCAGTCGGTCTGGGGCCAGTGGCTACACCTTC.

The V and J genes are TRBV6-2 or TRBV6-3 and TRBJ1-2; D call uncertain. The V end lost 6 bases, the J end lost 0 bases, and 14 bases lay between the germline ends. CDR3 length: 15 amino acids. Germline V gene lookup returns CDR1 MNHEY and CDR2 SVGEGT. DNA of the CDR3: TGTGCCAGCAGACGCTCCCGGCGTGCTAACTATGGCTACACCTTC. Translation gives CASRRSRRANYGYTF.

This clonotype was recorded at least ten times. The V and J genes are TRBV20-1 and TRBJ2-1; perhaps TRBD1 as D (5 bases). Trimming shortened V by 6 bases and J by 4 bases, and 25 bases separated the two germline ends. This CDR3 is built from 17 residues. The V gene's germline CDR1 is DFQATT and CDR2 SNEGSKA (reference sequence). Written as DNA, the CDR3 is TGCAGTGCCCAAGCGCCTTTGCAGTTTGGGGCTTACAATGAGCAGTTCTTC. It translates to CSAQAPLQFGAYNEQFF.

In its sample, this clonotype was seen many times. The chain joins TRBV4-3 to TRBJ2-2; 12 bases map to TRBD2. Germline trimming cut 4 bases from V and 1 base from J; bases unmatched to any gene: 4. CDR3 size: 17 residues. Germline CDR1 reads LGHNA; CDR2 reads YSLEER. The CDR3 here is CASSRLTSGGNTGELFF. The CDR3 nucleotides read TGCGCCAGCAGCCGCCTGACTAGCGGGGGGAACACCGGGGAGCTGTTTTTT.

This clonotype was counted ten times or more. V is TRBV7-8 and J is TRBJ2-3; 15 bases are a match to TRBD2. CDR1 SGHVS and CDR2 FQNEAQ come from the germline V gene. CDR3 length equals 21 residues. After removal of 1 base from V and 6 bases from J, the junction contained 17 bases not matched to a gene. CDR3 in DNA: TGTGCCAGCAGCTTAGTAGTTCGGGGACTAGCGGGGGGCTATAACTCGGATACGCAGTATTTT. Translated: CASSLVVRGLAGGYNSDTQYF.

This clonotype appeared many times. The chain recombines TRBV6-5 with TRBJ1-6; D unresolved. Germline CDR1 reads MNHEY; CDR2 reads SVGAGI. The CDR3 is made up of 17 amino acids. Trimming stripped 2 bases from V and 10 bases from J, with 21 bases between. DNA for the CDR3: TGTGCCAGCAGTTACGGGTTTTTGAGGGCTTCGGCCTCACCCCTCCACTTT. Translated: CASSYGFLRASASPLHF.

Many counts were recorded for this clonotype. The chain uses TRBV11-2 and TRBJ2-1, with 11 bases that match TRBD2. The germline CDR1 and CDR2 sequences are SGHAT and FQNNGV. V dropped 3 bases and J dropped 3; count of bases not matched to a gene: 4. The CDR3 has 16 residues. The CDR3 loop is CASSLLAGGHYNEQFF. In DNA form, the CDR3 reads TGTGCCAGCAGCTTGCTAGCGGGAGGTCACTACAATGAGCAGTTCTTC.

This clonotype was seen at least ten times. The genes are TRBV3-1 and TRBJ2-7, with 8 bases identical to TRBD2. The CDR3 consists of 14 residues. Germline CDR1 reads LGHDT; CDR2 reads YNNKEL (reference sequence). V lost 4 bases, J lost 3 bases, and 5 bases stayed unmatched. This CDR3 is CASSPTGGSYEQYV. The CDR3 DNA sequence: TGTGCCAGCAGCCCCACGGGGGGGAGCTACGAGCAGTACGTC.

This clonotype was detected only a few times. CDR3 sequence (DNA): TGTGCCAGCAGTTCCGGGAAAAACACCGGGGAGCTGTTTTTT. It translates to CASSSGKNTGELFF. The chain couples TRBV6-4 to TRBJ2-2; possible D gene TRBD2, 5 bases. The CDR3 has 14 amino acids. Germline V gene data show CDR1 as MRHNA and CDR2 as SNTAGT. V lost 5 bases and J 2 bases, leaving 9 bases between the germline ends.

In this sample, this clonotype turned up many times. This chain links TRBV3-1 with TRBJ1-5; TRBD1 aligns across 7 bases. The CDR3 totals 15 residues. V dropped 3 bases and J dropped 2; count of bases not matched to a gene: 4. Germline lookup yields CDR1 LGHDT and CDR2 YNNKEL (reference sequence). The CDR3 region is CASSQTTGGNQPQHF. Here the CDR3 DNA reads TGTGCCAGCAGCCAGACTACAGGGGGCAATCAGCCCCAGCATTTT.

In DNA, the CDR3 is TGCAGTGCTAGTTCGTTGGGGGCTAACTATGGCTACACCTTC. Protein: CSASSLGANYGYTF. V is TRBV20-1 and J is TRBJ1-2, with D perhaps TRBD1 (5 bases). Germline CDR1 DFQATT, CDR2 SNEGSKA (reference sequence). The ends were cut back, 3 bases at V and 0 bases at J, with 11 bases in the middle. This CDR3 has 14 amino acids.

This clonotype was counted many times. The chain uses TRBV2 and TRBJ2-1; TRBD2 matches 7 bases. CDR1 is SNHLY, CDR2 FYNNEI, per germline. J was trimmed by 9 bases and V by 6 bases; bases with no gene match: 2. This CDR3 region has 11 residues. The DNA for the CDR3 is TGTGCCAGCAGGGGGGGGACTGAGCAGTTCTTC. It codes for CASRGGTEQFF.

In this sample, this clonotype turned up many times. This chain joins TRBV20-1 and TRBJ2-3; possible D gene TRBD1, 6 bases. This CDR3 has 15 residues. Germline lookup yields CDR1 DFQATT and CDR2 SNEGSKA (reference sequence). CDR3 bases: TGCAGCGAAAGAACTCGGACAGCCGGCACAGATACGCAGTATTTT. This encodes CSERTRTAGTDTQYF.

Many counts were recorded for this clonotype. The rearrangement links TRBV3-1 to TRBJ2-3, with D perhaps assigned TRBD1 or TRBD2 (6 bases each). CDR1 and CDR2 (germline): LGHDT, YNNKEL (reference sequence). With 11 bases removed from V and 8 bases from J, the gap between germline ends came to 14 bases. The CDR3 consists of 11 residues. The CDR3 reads CAAGAGSTQYF. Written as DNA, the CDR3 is TGTGCCGCAGGGGCCGGGAGTACGCAGTATTTT.

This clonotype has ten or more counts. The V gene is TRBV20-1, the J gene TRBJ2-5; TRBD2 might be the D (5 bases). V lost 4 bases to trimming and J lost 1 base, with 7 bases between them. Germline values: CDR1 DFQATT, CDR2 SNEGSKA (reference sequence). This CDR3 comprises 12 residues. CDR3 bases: TGCAGTGCTACGGGGAGCCAAGAGACCCAGTACTTC. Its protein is CSATGSQETQYF.

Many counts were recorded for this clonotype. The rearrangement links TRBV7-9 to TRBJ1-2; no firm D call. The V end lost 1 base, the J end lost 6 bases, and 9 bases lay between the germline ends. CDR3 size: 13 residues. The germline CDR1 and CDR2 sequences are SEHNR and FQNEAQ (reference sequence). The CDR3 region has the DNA TGTGCCAGCAGCTTAGATGGGTGGAATGGCTACACCTTC. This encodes CASSLDGWNGYTF. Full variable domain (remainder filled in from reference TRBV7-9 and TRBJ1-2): DTGVSQNPRHKITKRGQNVTFRCDPISEHNRLYWYRQTLGQGPEFLTYFQNEAQLEKSRLLSDRFSAERPKGSFSTLEIQRTEQGDSAMYLCASSLDGWNGYTFGSGTRLTVV.

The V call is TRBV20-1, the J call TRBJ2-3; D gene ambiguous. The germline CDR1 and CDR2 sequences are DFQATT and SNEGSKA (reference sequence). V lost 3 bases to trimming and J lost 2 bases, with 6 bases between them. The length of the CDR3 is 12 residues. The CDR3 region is CSARANTDTQYF. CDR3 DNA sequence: TGCAGTGCTAGGGCCAACACAGATACGCAGTATTTT.

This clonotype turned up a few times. CDR3 bases: TGTGCCAGCAGTCCCCTAACGCTTTACAATGAGCAGTTCTTC. Translated: CASSPLTLYNEQFF. V gene TRBV27 combines with J gene TRBJ2-1; no firm D call. The CDR3 sequence is 14 residues long. Germline V gene sequence: CDR1 MNHEY, CDR2 SMNVEV (reference sequence). V lost 5 bases and J lost 4, with 12 bases in between.

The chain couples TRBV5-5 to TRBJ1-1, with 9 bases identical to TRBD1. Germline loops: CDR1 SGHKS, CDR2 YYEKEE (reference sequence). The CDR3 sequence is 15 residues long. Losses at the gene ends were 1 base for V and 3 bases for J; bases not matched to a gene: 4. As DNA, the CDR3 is TGTGCCAGCAGCTTGTGGGACAGGGTGCACACTGAAGCTTTCTTT. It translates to CASSLWDRVHTEAFF.

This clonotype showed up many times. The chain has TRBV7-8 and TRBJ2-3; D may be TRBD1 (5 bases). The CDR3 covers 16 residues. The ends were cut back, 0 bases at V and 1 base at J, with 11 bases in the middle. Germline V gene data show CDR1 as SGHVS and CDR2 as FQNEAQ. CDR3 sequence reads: CASSLAARGRTDTQYF. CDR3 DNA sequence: TGTGCCAGCAGCTTAGCGGCAAGGGGTCGCACAGATACGCAGTATTTT.

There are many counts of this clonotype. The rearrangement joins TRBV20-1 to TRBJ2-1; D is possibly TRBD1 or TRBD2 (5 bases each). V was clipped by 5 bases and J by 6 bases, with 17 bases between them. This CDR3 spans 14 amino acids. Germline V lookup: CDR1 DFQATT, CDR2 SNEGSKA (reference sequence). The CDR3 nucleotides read TGCAGTGCTCAGACTGAGAATGGGGGCAATGAGCAGTTCTTC. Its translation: CSAQTENGGNEQFF.

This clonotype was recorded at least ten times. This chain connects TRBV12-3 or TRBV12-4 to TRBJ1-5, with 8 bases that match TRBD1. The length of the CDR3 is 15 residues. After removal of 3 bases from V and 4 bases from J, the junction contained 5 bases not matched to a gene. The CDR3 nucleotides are TGTGCCAGCAGTTTCAGCAGGGGGCGTAATCAGCCCCAGCATTTT. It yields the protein CASSFSRGRNQPQHF.

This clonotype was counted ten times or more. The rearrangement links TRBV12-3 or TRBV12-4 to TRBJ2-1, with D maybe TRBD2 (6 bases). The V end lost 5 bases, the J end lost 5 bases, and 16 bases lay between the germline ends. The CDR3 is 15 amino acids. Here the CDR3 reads CASSTTGLRDNEQFF. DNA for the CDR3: TGTGCCAGCAGTACGACGGGACTTCGAGACAATGAGCAGTTCTTC.

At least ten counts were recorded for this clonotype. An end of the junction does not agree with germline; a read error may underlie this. CDR3 protein: CSAREIGNTGELFF. The CDR3 DNA follows: TGCAGTGCTCGAGAGATAGGGAATACCGGGGAGCTGTTTTTT. The chain has TRBV20-1 and TRBJ2-2; D unresolved. The length of the CDR3 is 14 residues. Germline assignment: CDR1 DFQATT and CDR2 SNEGSKA (reference sequence).

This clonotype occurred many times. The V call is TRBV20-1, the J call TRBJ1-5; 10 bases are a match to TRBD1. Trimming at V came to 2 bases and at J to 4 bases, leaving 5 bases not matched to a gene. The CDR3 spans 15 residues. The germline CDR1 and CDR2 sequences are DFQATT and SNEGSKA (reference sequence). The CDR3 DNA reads TGCAGTGCTAGAACGGTGGACAGGGGGAATCAGCCCCAGCATTTT. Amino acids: CSARTVDRGNQPQHF.

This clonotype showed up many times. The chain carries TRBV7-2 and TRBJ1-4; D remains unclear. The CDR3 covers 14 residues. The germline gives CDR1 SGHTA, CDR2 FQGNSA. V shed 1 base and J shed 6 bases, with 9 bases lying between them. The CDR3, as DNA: TGTGCCAGCAGCTTAGGGCAGGTAGATGAAAAACTGTTTTTT. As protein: CASSLGQVDEKLFF.